A selection of T cell receptor beta chains follows, all from one sample in a study of blood T cell repertoires in COVID-19. The table came from immunoSEQ multiplex PCR; TCRdb's copy has only in-frame clones and leaves some out. The repertoire holds 230,000 or so clones, with more than 75% as singletons. The sample consisted of PBMCs or T cells enriched from blood (not recorded which). The receptor source for this set is a woman aged 50 to 60 who had been exposed to COVID-19. Each CDR3 is given with its conserved first and last residue. The D gene is left open where the match is weak. The listing skips clone size in some rows; elsewhere it reads once, few, many or a size class.

j_call | v_call | d_call | clone_size | cdr3_aa | cdr3_nt
TRBJ2-5 | TRBV10-3 | NA | NA | CAISNTGSETQYF | TGTGCCATCAGCAATACAGGGTCGGAGACCCAGTACTTC
TRBJ1-2 | TRBV27 | TRBD1 | once | CASRRTGEGYGYTF | TGTGCCAGCAGGAGGACAGGGGAGGGTTATGGCTACACCTTC
TRBJ2-7 | TRBV2 | NA | NA | CASSDTVLVEQYF | TGTGCCAGCAGTGACACAGTGTTGGTCGAGCAGTACTTC
TRBJ2-7 | TRBV29-1 | NA | once | CSVGTRPEQYF | TGCAGCGTTGGCACTAGACCCGAGCAGTACTTC
TRBJ2-3 | TRBV27 | TRBD2 | NA | CASSFSLAGLASTDTQYF | TGTGCCAGCAGTTTCAGCCTAGCGGGGCTAGCTAGCACAGATACGCAGTATTTT
TRBJ2-7 | TRBV12-3/TRBV12-4 | NA | once | CASSLGRGEQYF | TGTGCCAGCAGCCTCGGACGGGGCGAGCAGTACTTC
TRBJ1-2 | TRBV6-5 | NA | NA | CASEREGVKWYGYTF | TGTGCCAGCGAGAGAGAGGGCGTCAAATGGTATGGCTACACCTTC
TRBJ1-2 | TRBV28 | NA | NA | CAAGANYGYTF | TGTGCCGCAGGGGCCAACTATGGCTACACCTTC
TRBJ2-1 | TRBV6-4 | TRBD1 | NA | CASILSHSDRDEQFF | TGTGCCAGCATTCTCTCCCATTCTGACAGGGATGAGCAGTTCTTC
TRBJ2-7 | TRBV5-1 | TRBD2 | NA | CASSTAGGSYEQYF | TGCGCCAGCAGCACCGCGGGGGGCTCCTACGAGCAGTACTTC
TRBJ2-5 | TRBV6-5 | NA | once | CASSSVLAQETQYF | TGTGCCAGCAGTTCCGTCTTAGCGCAAGAGACCCAGTACTTC
TRBJ1-3 | TRBV9 | TRBD1 | few | CASSVGETGSFMNTIYF | TGTGCCAGCAGCGTAGGGGAGACAGGGAGTTTCATGAACACCATATATTTT
TRBJ2-7 | TRBV6-6 | NA | NA | CASSGQSDGSYEQYF | TGTGCCAGCAGTGGACAATCGGACGGCTCCTACGAGCAGTACTTC
TRBJ2-3 | TRBV11-2 | NA | few | CASSFGGGTGGTDTQYF | TGTGCCAGCAGCTTCGGAGGCGGGACTGGGGGCACAGATACGCAGTATTTT
TRBJ2-1 | TRBV2 | TRBD1 | NA | CASSEQGAGFYNEQFF | TGTGCCAGCAGTGAGCAGGGGGCCGGGTTCTACAATGAGCAGTTCTTC
TRBJ1-6 | TRBV30 | NA | NA | CAWSAGVNSPLHF | TGTGCCTGGAGTGCAGGGGTTAATTCACCCCTCCACTTT
TRBJ2-1 | TRBV7-2 | NA | NA | CASSLWGRSYNEQFF | TGTGCCAGCAGCTTATGGGGCCGCTCCTACAATGAGCAGTTCTTC
TRBJ1-2 | TRBV29-1 | NA | NA | CSVDLYGNYGYTF | TGCAGCGTTGATCTTTACGGGAACTATGGCTACACCTTC
TRBJ2-5 | TRBV28 | TRBD2 | once | CASSRTSGVMETQYF | TGTGCCAGCAGCCGGACTAGCGGGGTTATGGAGACCCAGTACTTC
TRBJ2-2 | TRBV11-2 | TRBD1 | NA | CASSRDRVGTGELFF | TGTGCCAGCAGCCGGGACAGGGTAGGCACCGGGGAGCTGTTTTTT
TRBJ1-2 | TRBV2 | NA | NA | CASSPQGNYGYTF | TGTGCCAGCAGTCCTCAGGGGAACTATGGCTACACCTTC
TRBJ1-1 | TRBV5-1 | NA | few | CASSLTGNTEAFF | TGCGCCAGCAGCCTGACAGGAAACACTGAAGCTTTCTTT
TRBJ2-2 | TRBV10-3 | NA | NA | CAISSGQTPGELFF | TGTGCCATCAGTTCGGGACAAACCCCCGGGGAGCTGTTTTTT
TRBJ2-7 | TRBV6-5 | NA | NA | CASSLSATGTYEQYF | TGTGCCAGCAGTTTATCCGCTACGGGGACCTACGAGCAGTACTTC
TRBJ2-5 | TRBV5-4 | NA | once | CASSLEGGGWETQYF | TGTGCCAGCAGCTTGGAGGGAGGGGGATGGGAGACCCAGTACTTC
TRBJ2-1 | TRBV4-2 | TRBD2 | NA | CASSVGLAGDNEQFF | TGTGCCAGCTCCGTCGGACTAGCGGGCGATAATGAGCAGTTCTTC
TRBJ1-1 | TRBV13 | TRBD1 | NA | CASSFGTGHYEAFF | TGTGCCAGCAGCTTTGGGACAGGCCATTATGAAGCTTTCTTT
TRBJ2-1 | TRBV5-6 | TRBD1 | few | CASSPLGQGGSYNEQFF | TGTGCCAGCAGCCCATTAGGACAGGGCGGCTCCTACAATGAGCAGTTCTTC
TRBJ1-5 | TRBV28 | TRBD1 | NA | CASTESGDRGLQPQHF | TGTGCCAGCACTGAATCGGGGGACAGGGGGCTTCAGCCCCAGCATTTT
TRBJ2-5 | TRBV6-2/TRBV6-3 | NA | NA | CASSGGEWETQYF | TGTGCCAGCAGTGGAGGGGAGTGGGAGACCCAGTACTTC
TRBJ2-1 | TRBV6-2/TRBV6-3 | TRBD2 | NA | CASSLRLAGAQSNSYNEQFF | TGTGCCAGCAGTTTGCGACTAGCGGGGGCCCAGAGCAACTCCTACAATGAGCAGTTCTTC
TRBJ1-1 | TRBV28 | NA | NA | CASSLMRAEAFF | TGTGCCAGCAGTTTAATGCGCGCTGAAGCTTTCTTT
TRBJ1-6 | TRBV5-6 | TRBD1 | NA | CASSFIQGATYNSPLHF | TGTGCCAGCAGCTTTATACAGGGGGCCACCTATAATTCACCCCTCCACTTT
TRBJ1-2 | TRBV3-1/TRBV3-2 | TRBD1 | NA | CASSLSTGGLNGYTF | TGTGCCAGCAGCCTTTCGACAGGGGGGCTTAATGGCTACACCTTC
TRBJ1-2 | TRBV21-1 | NA | NA | CNLWRSYGYTF | TGTAACTTATGGAGATCTTATGGCTACACCTTC
TRBJ1-1 | TRBV6-5 | TRBD1 | NA | CASSSQGGTEAFF | TGTGCCAGCAGTTCACAGGGGGGCACTGAAGCTTTCTTT
TRBJ1-2 | TRBV27 | TRBD1 | NA | CASSRDSVYGYTF | TGTGCCAGCAGTAGGGACAGCGTCTATGGCTACACCTTC
TRBJ1-2 | TRBV7-9 | NA | NA | CASSPPERVWGYTF | TGTGCCAGCAGCCCTCCGGAGCGGGTCTGGGGCTACACCTTC
TRBJ1-6 | TRBV6-4 | NA | NA | CASSEQASYSPLHF | TGTGCCAGCAGTGAACAGGCCAGTTATTCACCCCTCCACTTT
TRBJ2-1 | TRBV11-3 | TRBD2 | NA | CASSLAGGPEQFF | TGTGCCAGCAGCTTGGCGGGGGGACCTGAGCAGTTCTTC
TRBJ1-5 | TRBV4-3 | TRBD1 | NA | CASSQNYRGNQPQHF | TGCGCCAGCAGCCAGAATTACAGGGGAAACCAGCCCCAGCATTTT
TRBJ1-1 | TRBV28 | NA | NA | CASRFPPYLEGNTEAFF | TGTGCCAGCCGTTTTCCCCCTTACCTCGAGGGGAACACTGAAGCTTTCTTT
TRBJ1-6 | TRBV6-5 | NA | few | CASRVTGNSPLHF | TGTGCCAGCAGGGTAACAGGAAATTCACCCCTCCACTTT
TRBJ2-2 | TRBV5-1 | TRBD1 | NA | CASSPDRGWAGELFF | TGCGCCAGCAGCCCCGACAGGGGTTGGGCCGGGGAGCTGTTTTTT
TRBJ1-2 | TRBV3-1/TRBV3-2 | TRBD1 | once | CASSQEGARYGYTF | TGTGCCAGCAGCCAGGAGGGGGCGAGGTATGGCTACACCTTC